This T cell receptor beta chain emerged from a study of a mutant IDH1 vaccine in newly diagnosed glioma. Regarding this clone: Its antigen is undetermined.

Time point reported: week 47, end of study. The study gave 300 ug of mutant IDH1 20-mer peptide per vaccine dose, with topical imiquimod. The donors had new WHO grade 3 or 4 astrocytomas; these were IDH1-mutant and ATRX-lost. The germline CDR1 and CDR2 sequences are GTSNPN and SVGIG (reference sequence). Trimming took 2 bases from V and 1 from J, leaving 9 bases between them. The CDR3 extends over 14 amino acids. This table comes from immunoSEQ multiplex PCR, and its TCRdb copy is limited to in-frame clones, with some not included. This sample carries over 50,000 clones, more than 75% of them seen once, and the ten largest clones take around 4.7%.

The chain links TRBV30 to TRBJ1-5; D unclear. The sample in question was PBMCs, obtained from a glioma patient whose treatment included an IDH1 peptide vaccine. The source of this sequence is a woman in her thirties or forties with glioma. Some clones in this sample may be carry-over from other donors' samples. The CDR3 loop reads CAWSPRGSNQPQHF. CDR3 coding DNA: TGTGCCTGGAGTCCGAGAGGGAGCAATCAGCCCCAGCATTTT.